This T cell receptor beta chain was observed in a study of OX40 agonist ivuxolimab in advanced cancers. Trimming stripped 4 bases from V and 3 bases from J, with 15 bases between. The CDR3 sequence is 15 residues long. In germline, CDR1 is MDHEN, CDR2 SYDVKM. Some clones are missing from TCRdb's copy, which holds only in-frame ones; the method was immunoSEQ multiplex PCR. The repertoire consists of under 70,000 clones, with about nine tenths occurring once and the leading ten covering 2% to 2.5%. The material sequenced was CD4+ or CD8+ T cells sorted from blood, taken in a trial of the OX40 agonist ivuxolimab. The source is an adult with an advanced solid tumor such as melanoma, head and neck, liver or kidney cancer. The genes are TRBV28 and TRBJ1-2; D gene uncertain. DNA for the CDR3: TGTGCCAGCAGTTCTTATGAGGACCGACACTATGGCTACACCTTC. As protein: CASSSYEDRHYGYTF.